The 23 T cell receptor beta chains given below trace back to one sample, sequenced in a study of long-term antiretroviral therapy in people with HIV. Samples were assayed with immunoSEQ v3.0 at survey level. The table came from immunoSEQ multiplex PCR; TCRdb's copy has only in-frame clones and leaves some out. The data show approximately 27,000 clones, 80% to 95% seen once. The sequenced sample was unsorted PBMCs, obtained 3.1 years after starting antiretroviral therapy. Every receptor here comes from a man aged 18 to 29 with HIV.

The chain joins TRBV2 to TRBJ2-7; D is uncertain. CDR3 size: 14 residues. V was trimmed by 2 bases and J by 5 bases, leaving 13 bases between them. Germline V gene lookup returns CDR1 SNHLY and CDR2 FYNNEI. CDR3: CASSERNLVHEQYF. The CDR3 region has the DNA TGTGCCAGCAGTGAACGTAACCTTGTCCACGAGCAGTACTTC.

The chain joins TRBV4-2 to TRBJ2-3; D uncertain. The CDR3 length is 18 residues. The germline V gene has CDR1 LGHNA and CDR2 YNFKEQ. V lost 0 bases, J lost 0 bases, and 16 bases lay in between. In DNA form, the CDR3 reads TGTGCCAGCAGCCAAGATCCGACTCTCATTTCTAGCACAGATACGCAGTATTTT. Residues: CASSQDPTLISSTDTQYF.

This clone was counted once. This rearrangement joins TRBV4-3 to TRBJ2-7, with a weak D call TRBD2 (6 bases). This CDR3 has 14 residues. V gave up 5 bases and J gave up 2 bases, with 13 bases separating them. The germline V gene has CDR1 LGHNA and CDR2 YSLEER. The CDR3, as DNA: TGCGCCAGCAGCTTAGGAGGGAGCACCTACGAGCAGTACTTC. It is translated as CASSLGGSTYEQYF.

This clone occurred a few times. CDR3 in amino acids: CASSPSGTGVNEQYF. The CDR3 nucleotides are TGCGCCAGCAGCCCTTCGGGGACAGGGGTAAACGAGCAGTACTTC. J is TRBJ2-7 and V is TRBV4-1; 10 nucleotides agree with TRBD1. This CDR3 contains 15 residues. V shed 4 bases and J 5 bases; nucleotides not matched to a gene: 8. Germline V gene data show CDR1 as MGHRA and CDR2 as YSYEKL.

V is TRBV9 and J is TRBJ2-2; 13 bases are shared with TRBD2. The CDR3 is made up of 16 amino acids. Trimming cost V 3 bases and J 4 bases; bases outside gene matches: 3. Germline assignment: CDR1 SGDLS and CDR2 YYNGEE. The CDR3 spells CASSGGLAGSTGELFF. The CDR3 DNA reads TGTGCCAGCAGCGGGGGACTAGCGGGATCCACCGGGGAGCTGTTTTTT. Using reference TRBV9 and TRBJ2-2 for the parts outside the CDR3, the full variable domain is DSGVTQTPKHLITATGQRVTLRCSPRSGDLSVYWYQQSLDQGLQFLIQYYNGEERAKGNILERFSAQQFPDLHSELNLSSLELGDSALYFCASSGGLAGSTGELFFGEGSRLTVL.

The DNA for the CDR3 is TGCAGCGTTGACAAGGCAGGGGAGGACGGGGAGCTGTTTTTT. Its protein product is CSVDKAGEDGELFF. This chain links TRBV29-1 with TRBJ2-2; either TRBD1 or TRBD2 may fit D (6 bases each). The length of the CDR3 is 14 residues. Germline CDR1 reads SQVTM; CDR2 reads ANQGSEA. The V gene lost 3 bases and the J gene lost 7 bases, with 15 bases spanning the gap.

This clone was detected once. V gene TRBV9 combines with J gene TRBJ2-3; D is possibly TRBD2 (6 bases). The V and J ends lost 2 bases and 6 bases respectively, with 13 bases between them. CDR3 length equals 14 residues. CDR1 is SGDLS and CDR2 is YYNGEE in the germline V gene. The CDR3 DNA follows: TGTGCCAGCAGCGTGGACGGCCGGGGGGATACGCAGTATTTT. Residues: CASSVDGRGDTQYF.

The chain links TRBV6-1 to TRBJ1-3, with D unclear. From germline, CDR1 is MNHNS and CDR2 SASEGT. The CDR3 extends over 16 amino acids. Trimming removed 2 bases from V and 3 bases from J, with 14 bases in between. Written as DNA, the CDR3 is TGTGCCAGCAGTGAATTCGGTCTGTTGGGTGGAAACACCATATATTTT. It specifies CASSEFGLLGGNTIYF.

This chain links TRBV5-5 with TRBJ2-2, with D unresolved. With 2 bases removed from V and 5 bases from J, the gap between germline ends came to 4 bases. The CDR3 consists of 12 residues. Germline V lookup: CDR1 SGHKS, CDR2 YYEKEE (reference sequence). The CDR3 is CASSLPTGELFF. CDR3 in DNA: TGTGCCAGCAGCTTACCAACCGGGGAGCTGTTTTTT.

This sequence joins TRBV4-2 and TRBJ2-1; 10 nucleotides agree with TRBD1. Per germline, CDR1 LGHNA and CDR2 YNFKEQ. The CDR3 loop spans 17 amino acids. V was clipped by 3 bases and J by 7 bases; unmatched bases: 12. The CDR3 protein is CASSQRWGTGVRNEQFF. Written as DNA, the CDR3 is TGTGCCAGCAGCCAGCGATGGGGGACAGGGGTGAGGAATGAGCAGTTCTTC.

The rearrangement uses TRBV15 and TRBJ2-2; D ambiguous. Trimming cost V 0 bases and J 1 base, with 9 bases left between them. The CDR3 is 16 residues long. Germline assignment: CDR1 LNHNV and CDR2 YYDKDF (reference sequence). This CDR3 is CATSRDRRLNTGELFF. For the CDR3, the DNA is TGTGCCACCAGCAGAGATCGGAGACTGAACACCGGGGAGCTGTTTTTT.

The genes are TRBV7-2 and TRBJ2-3; the D is unclear. This CDR3 is 14 amino acids long. Germline lookup yields CDR1 SGHTA and CDR2 FQGNSA. With 3 bases removed from V and 2 bases from J, the gap between germline ends came to 9 bases. The CDR3 reads CASSFEFLTDTQYF. The CDR3 DNA reads as TGTGCCAGCAGCTTTGAGTTCCTCACAGATACGCAGTATTTT.

V gene TRBV2 combines with J gene TRBJ2-7, with 12 bases that match TRBD2. V was pared by 7 bases and J by 6 bases, with 13 bases of the junction left unmatched. Germline values: CDR1 SNHLY, CDR2 FYNNEI. The CDR3 runs to 16 residues. Here the CDR3 DNA reads TGTGCCAGCATATACATAAGACTAGCGGGAGTCGGCGAGCAGTACTTC. Amino acid sequence: CASIYIRLAGVGEQYF.

The rearrangement uses TRBV7-6 and TRBJ2-7, with TRBD2 identical over 11 bases. Germline V gene sequence: CDR1 SGHVS, CDR2 FNYEAQ. With 5 bases clipped from V and 1 base from J, the junction kept 7 bases outside the gene matches. This CDR3 has 16 amino acids. The DNA of the CDR3 is TGTGCCAGCAGCCTAATAGCGGGAGGGCCTTCCTACGAGCAGTACTTC. It specifies CASSLIAGGPSYEQYF.

Only a few counts were recorded for this clone. The J gene is TRBJ1-5, the V gene TRBV5-8; D unresolved. CDR1 and CDR2 from the germline V gene are SGHTS and YDEGEE. V lost 4 bases, J lost 9 bases, and 11 bases lay in between. The CDR3 consists of 12 residues. CDR3 region: CASSRGVWPQHF. The CDR3, as DNA: TGTGCCAGCAGCCGCGGGGTATGGCCCCAGCATTTT.

V is TRBV5-1 and J is TRBJ2-3; D gene ambiguous. Germline lookup yields CDR1 SGHRS and CDR2 YFSETQ. The CDR3 spans 14 residues. The germline V and J ends were trimmed by 6 bases and 0 bases, with 11 bases remaining between them. The chain's CDR3 is CASNLLGSTDTQYF. In DNA, the CDR3 is TGCGCCAGCAATCTCCTCGGCAGCACAGATACGCAGTATTTT.

This rearrangement joins TRBV13 to TRBJ1-2; D is undetermined. Trimming pared 5 bases from V and 5 bases from J, leaving 6 bases between. Germline loops: CDR1 PRHDT, CDR2 FYEKMQ (reference sequence). CDR3 size: 11 residues. CDR3 loop: CASSTLYGYTF. CDR3 in DNA: TGTGCCAGCAGCACCTTATATGGCTACACCTTC.

The chain has TRBV7-6 and TRBJ2-7; the match to TRBD2 covers 8 bases. Germline-derived CDR1 and CDR2 are SGHVS and FNYEAQ. The CDR3 runs to 15 residues. J was trimmed by 0 bases and V by 6 bases; bases with no gene match: 7. CDR3 protein: CASSFVSGDSYEQYF. The CDR3 bases are TGTGCCAGCAGTTTCGTTAGCGGGGACTCCTACGAGCAGTACTTC.

The V gene is TRBV19, the J gene TRBJ2-3; TRBD1 agrees at 7 bases. V lost 6 bases, J lost 1 base, and 10 bases stayed unmatched. Germline CDR1 reads LNHDA; CDR2 reads SQIVND (reference sequence). The CDR3 loop spans 16 amino acids. The CDR3, as DNA: TGTGCCAGTAGCAAGATCACAGGGGCGCGCACAGATACGCAGTATTTT. As protein: CASSKITGARTDTQYF.

This rearrangement joins TRBV10-1 to TRBJ1-5; no clear D gene. Germline V CDR1 and CDR2: WNHNN, SYGVQD (reference sequence). V was trimmed by 4 bases and J by 6 bases, leaving 16 bases between them. This CDR3 contains 15 residues. DNA of the CDR3: TGCGCCAGCAGTGTCAGGTCCAAGGGTGGTCAGCCCCAGCATTTT. This translates into CASSVRSKGGQPQHF.

V and J are TRBV5-1 and TRBJ1-1; D is perhaps TRBD1 (6 bases). V was trimmed by 0 bases and J by 5 bases, leaving 8 bases between them. This CDR3 is built from 13 residues. In germline, CDR1 is SGHRS, CDR2 YFSETQ. CDR3 amino acids: CASSLDRVTEAFF. The CDR3 DNA is TGCGCCAGCAGCTTGGACAGGGTGACTGAAGCTTTCTTT.

CDR3 region: CASSQGAGSGAFF. CDR3 DNA sequence: TGTGCCAGCAGCCAAGGGGCAGGCTCGGGAGCTTTCTTT. This chain links TRBV4-2 with TRBJ1-1; D gene ambiguous. CDR1 is LGHNA and CDR2 is YNFKEQ in the germline V gene. CDR3 size: 13 residues. Trimming cost V 1 base and J 10 bases, with 13 bases left between them.

The J gene is TRBJ2-7, the V gene TRBV5-4, with a weak D call TRBD1 (5 bases). Between the trimmed V and J ends, which lost 0 bases and 2 bases, there was a span of 9 bases. The CDR3 runs to 14 residues. Germline V gives CDR1 SGHNT, CDR2 YYREEE (reference sequence). The CDR3 region is CASSLGVGAYEQYF. The CDR3 DNA is TGTGCCAGCAGCTTGGGGGTAGGGGCCTACGAGCAGTACTTC.